A selection of T cell receptor beta chains follows, all from one sample in a study of blood T cell repertoires in COVID-19. Profiling relied on immunoSEQ multiplex PCR, and the TCRdb table lists in-frame clones only, not all of them. The top ten hold around 0.85% of the sample, which has roughly 250,000 clones, 85% to 90% seen once. Sequenced input: PBMCs or T cells enriched from blood (not recorded which). The receptors derive from a man in his forties or fifties who had been exposed to COVID-19. CDR3s include the opening cysteine and the closing phenylalanine or tryptophan.

v_gene	j_gene	CDR3aa
TRBV30	TRBJ1-3	CAWSMTLRNTIYF
TRBV11-3	TRBJ1-1	CASSDILNEPGHKAFF
TRBV30	TRBJ1-4	CAWSVRTGANEKLFF
TRBV7-3	TRBJ1-1	CASTPPGQGGEDTEAFF
TRBV5-6	TRBJ1-2	CASSLGAGIGGYTF
TRBV2	TRBJ1-5	CASSGSSSNQPQHF
TRBV15	TRBJ1-3	CATSRDMGTASSGNTIYF
TRBV11-2	TRBJ2-1	CASSFGGKRSYNEQFF
TRBV7-2	TRBJ1-4	CASSLRNRVDEKLFF
TRBV7-9	TRBJ2-4	CASSLASTKNIQYF
TRBV15	TRBJ1-4	CATSRTGGDYEKLFF